Shown below are 28 T cell receptor beta chains from a single sample sequenced in a study of T cell changes during pregnancy in multiple sclerosis. The method was immunoSEQ multiplex PCR; TCRdb's version includes in-frame clones alone and lacks a portion of them. Of tens of thousands of clones in the sample, 80% to 95% were seen once. This specimen consisted of CD4+ T cells from peripheral blood mononuclear cells, obtained before pregnancy. The receptors originated from a female donor with multiple sclerosis, enrolled in a pregnancy study.

The J gene is TRBJ2-1, the V gene TRBV5-5; 11 nucleotides align to TRBD2. V lost 7 bases to trimming and J lost 6 bases; unmatched junction nucleotides: 9. The CDR3 contains 15 residues. Per germline, CDR1 SGHKS and CDR2 YYEKEE (reference sequence). The CDR3 DNA reads as TGTGCCAGCGGGGACGGGACTAGCGGTTCCAATGAGCAGTTCTTC. It is translated as CASGDGTSGSNEQFF.

The rearrangement uses TRBV27 and TRBJ2-7; TRBD1 matches 8 bases. The V and J ends lost 4 bases and 2 bases, in that order; junction bases with no gene match: 7. The CDR3 sequence is 15 residues long. Germline CDR1 MNHEY, CDR2 SMNVEV (reference sequence). CDR3 in amino acids: CASSSPGTGTYEQYF. For the CDR3, the DNA is TGTGCCAGCAGTTCCCCCGGGACAGGAACCTACGAGCAGTACTTC.

This chain joins TRBV7-9 and TRBJ1-2, with 7 bases aligning to TRBD1. V lost 0 bases, J lost 5 bases, and 0 bases stayed unmatched. CDR3 length: 13 residues. CDR1 and CDR2 (germline): SEHNR, FQNEAQ (reference sequence). CDR3 in amino acids: CASSLATGYGYTF. CDR3 sequence (DNA): TGTGCCAGCAGCTTAGCGACAGGGTATGGCTACACCTTC.

Only one count was recorded for this clone. At one end the junction does not follow the germline gene, possibly because of a read error. This sequence joins TRBV18 and TRBJ2-7; TRBD1 matches at 9 bases. The germline gives CDR1 KGHSH, CDR2 LQKENI. This CDR3 has 11 amino acids. CDR3 in DNA: TGTGCCAGCTCACGGGACAGGGAACTAGGTTTC. Protein sequence: CASSRDRELGF.

V usage is TRBV6-6 and J usage is TRBJ2-1; possible D gene TRBD2, 6 bases. CDR1 and CDR2 (germline): MNHNY, SVGAGI (reference sequence). CDR3 size: 15 residues. Between the trimmed V and J ends, which lost 0 bases and 5 bases, there was a span of 11 bases. CDR3 DNA sequence: TGTGCCAGCAGTTACTCAGGGCGGGGCAACAATGAGCAGTTCTTC. It translates to CASSYSGRGNNEQFF.

The chain combines TRBV11-1 with TRBJ1-2; D is perhaps TRBD1 (6 bases). CDR1 is SGHAT, CDR2 FQDESV, per germline (reference sequence). V lost 5 bases, J lost 3 bases, and 13 bases lay in between. This CDR3 comprises 14 residues. This CDR3 reads CASSARGQYYGYTF. CDR3 in DNA: TGTGCCAGCAGCGCCCGAGGACAGTACTATGGCTACACCTTC.

The chain recombines TRBV6-5 with TRBJ1-2; 9 nucleotides match TRBD1. Per the germline V gene, CDR1 is MNHEY and CDR2 is SVGAGI. The length of the CDR3 is 15 residues. V was clipped by 2 bases and J by 4 bases; unmatched bases: 5. CDR3 in DNA: TGTGCCAGCAGTTACATGGGGACAGGGAGCTATGGCTACACCTTC. Its protein is CASSYMGTGSYGYTF.

The chain recombines TRBV19 with TRBJ1-4, with 7 bases aligning to TRBD1. The J segment lost 8 bases and the V segment lost 0 bases, leaving 0 bases of the junction unmatched. Germline V CDR1 and CDR2: LNHDA, SQIVND (reference sequence). CDR3 length equals 13 residues. The CDR3 is CASSIETGEKLFF. The CDR3 DNA follows: TGTGCCAGTAGTATAGAGACAGGGGAAAAACTGTTTTTT.

The genes are TRBV5-1 and TRBJ1-1; D call uncertain. Trimming removed 0 bases at V and 4 bases at J, with 7 bases between. Germline V gene sequence: CDR1 SGHRS, CDR2 YFSETQ. This CDR3 comprises 13 residues. DNA of the CDR3: TGCGCCAGCAGCTTGGACAGCCGCACTGAAGCTTTCTTT. Translation gives CASSLDSRTEAFF.

The CDR3 region has the DNA TGTGCCAGCAGCTTAGGCAGGGGGCAGTCGGACACTGAAGCTTTCTTT. As protein: CASSLGRGQSDTEAFF. V gene TRBV11-3 combines with J gene TRBJ1-1, with 8 bases identical to TRBD1. The CDR3 has 16 residues. The V gene end was trimmed by 1 base and the J gene end by 3 bases; junction bases not matched to a gene: 7. CDR1 SGHNT and CDR2 YENEEA come from the germline V gene.

The chain is built from TRBV6-1 and TRBJ1-5; D is possibly TRBD1 (6 bases). The CDR3 runs to 15 residues. V lost 6 bases and J 1 base, leaving 13 bases between the germline ends. From germline, CDR1 is MNHNS and CDR2 SASEGT. The CDR3 is CASSHNRESNQPQHF. Here the CDR3 DNA reads TGTGCCAGCAGCCATAACAGGGAGAGCAATCAGCCCCAGCATTTT.

The J gene is TRBJ1-4, the V gene TRBV11-2; tentative D call: TRBD1 (5 bases). This CDR3 has 15 residues. The germline V gene encodes CDR1 SGHAT and CDR2 FQNNGV. Trimming shortened V by 0 bases and J by 7 bases, and 12 bases separated the two germline ends. The CDR3 reads CASSLDSVGGEKLFF. The CDR3 nucleotides are TGTGCCAGCAGCTTAGACAGTGTCGGGGGTGAAAAACTGTTTTTT.

The chain recombines TRBV5-4 with TRBJ2-5; 9 bases match TRBD1. The CDR3 extends over 15 amino acids. The V gene's germline CDR1 is SGHNT and CDR2 YYREEE (reference sequence). The trim removed 3 bases at V and 5 bases at J, leaving 8 bases unmatched. CDR3 region: CASSSTGGVGETQYF. The DNA of the CDR3 is TGTGCCAGCAGCTCAACAGGGGGCGTGGGCGAGACCCAGTACTTC.

The chain employs TRBV15 and TRBJ1-4, with D perhaps TRBD1 (6 bases). Trimming left V 0 bases short and J 8 bases short, with 16 bases between. There are 16 residues in the CDR3. Germline CDR1 is LNHNV and CDR2 is YYDKDF (reference sequence). CDR3 sequence: CATSRDTRGAQEKLFF. The CDR3 region has the DNA TGTGCCACCAGCAGAGATACCCGGGGGGCGCAGGAAAAACTGTTTTTT. Looking up the rest from reference TRBV15 and TRBJ1-4 gives the full variable domain: DAMVIQNPRYQVTQFGKPVTLSCSQTLNHNVMYWYQQKSSQAPKLLFHYYDKDFNNEADTPDNFQSRRPNTSFCFLDIRSPGLGDTAMYLCATSRDTRGAQEKLFFGSGTQLSVL.

This chain joins TRBV15 and TRBJ2-7; D ambiguous. Trimming left V 0 bases short and J 1 base short, with 7 bases between. The CDR3 runs to 14 residues. Germline V gene data show CDR1 as LNHNV and CDR2 as YYDKDF (reference sequence). This chain's CDR3 is CATSRESASYEQYF. CDR3 nucleotides: TGTGCCACCAGCAGAGAGTCAGCGTCCTACGAGCAGTACTTC.

The genes are TRBV20-1 and TRBJ2-3, with D maybe TRBD2 (5 bases). V was shortened by 6 bases and J by 6 bases, with 10 bases between the two germline ends. CDR1 is DFQATT and CDR2 is SNEGSKA in the germline V gene (reference sequence). The CDR3 totals 11 residues. CDR3 loop: CSAGLRDTQYF. CDR3 bases: TGCAGTGCCGGACTGAGGGATACGCAGTATTTT.

To note about this clone: Other nucleotide sequences in the sample specify the same CDR3. This chain links TRBV27 with TRBJ1-5; possibly TRBD1 for D (6 bases). Trimming stripped 5 bases from V and 2 bases from J, with 10 bases between. CDR1 is MNHEY and CDR2 is SMNVEV in the germline V gene (reference sequence). The CDR3 has 14 residues. CDR3 region: CASSPYRGNQPQHF. CDR3 bases: TGTGCCAGCAGTCCATACAGGGGCAATCAGCCCCAGCATTTT.

The chain uses TRBV7-9 and TRBJ1-1, with TRBD1 matching 7 bases. The V gene's germline CDR1 is SEHNR and CDR2 FQNEAQ (reference sequence). V gave up 3 bases and J gave up 6 bases; unmatched junction bases: 4. CDR3 length: 13 amino acids. The CDR3 reads CASSLVGGAEAFF. In DNA form, the CDR3 reads TGTGCCAGCAGCTTGGTAGGGGGCGCTGAAGCTTTCTTT. Full variable domain (missing parts from reference TRBV7-9 and TRBJ1-1): DTGVSQNPRHKITKRGQNVTFRCDPISEHNRLYWYRQTLGQGPEFLTYFQNEAQLEKSRLLSDRFSAERPKGSFSTLEIQRTEQGDSAMYLCASSLVGGAEAFFGQGTRLTVV.

The chain links TRBV27 to TRBJ1-2; 11 nucleotides match TRBD1. This CDR3 spans 14 amino acids. V was clipped by 0 bases and J by 8 bases; unmatched bases: 2. Germline V gene lookup returns CDR1 MNHEY and CDR2 SMNVEV (reference sequence). The CDR3 reads CASSLSGTGGGYTF. In nucleotides, the CDR3 is TGTGCCAGCAGTTTATCCGGGACAGGGGGAGGCTACACCTTC.

The genes are TRBV7-9 and TRBJ1-1, with no clear D. The CDR3 runs 16 residues. V lost 5 bases and J 4 bases, leaving 20 bases between the germline ends. Germline CDR1 and CDR2: SEHNR and FQNEAQ (reference sequence). Here the CDR3 reads CASSLLPRVLGTEAFF. CDR3 DNA: TGTGCCAGCAGCCTACTTCCTCGGGTTTTAGGCACTGAAGCTTTCTTT.

V gene TRBV7-2 combines with J gene TRBJ2-3; tentatively, D is TRBD2 (6 bases). There are 15 residues in the CDR3. The V and J ends lost 1 base and 0 bases respectively, with 8 bases between them. Germline CDR1 and CDR2: SGHTA and FQGNSA. In nucleotides, the CDR3 is TGTGCCAGCAGCTTAGGGCGGGGAAGCACAGATACGCAGTATTTT. Amino acid sequence: CASSLGRGSTDTQYF. Using reference TRBV7-2 and TRBJ2-3 for the parts outside the CDR3, the full variable domain is GAGVSQSPSNKVTEKGKDVELRCDPISGHTALYWYRQSLGQGLEFLIYFQGNSAPDKSGLPSDRFSAERTGGSVSTLTIQRTQQEDSAVYLCASSLGRGSTDTQYFGPGTRLTVL.

The rearrangement joins TRBV6-5 to TRBJ1-2; D is unresolved. Germline V lookup: CDR1 MNHEY, CDR2 SVGAGI. The V end lost 5 bases, the J end lost 8 bases, and 18 bases lay between the germline ends. The CDR3 loop spans 14 amino acids. Written as DNA, the CDR3 is TGTGCCAGCAGTCCGGACGGACTGATTAGGGGCTACACCTTC. It codes for CASSPDGLIRGYTF.

This chain connects TRBV7-3 to TRBJ2-1; D is unclear. Germline V CDR1 and CDR2: SGHTA, FQGTGA. V dropped 2 bases and J dropped 8 bases, with 19 bases sitting between them. The CDR3 consists of 16 residues. CDR3 in amino acids: CASSLSRNSFLDEQFF. The CDR3 coding sequence is TGTGCCAGCAGCTTATCGCGTAACTCTTTTTTGGATGAGCAGTTCTTC.

V is TRBV30 and J is TRBJ2-6; tentatively, D is TRBD1 (6 bases). Trimming removed 4 bases at V and 0 bases at J, with 10 bases between. The germline gives CDR1 GTSNPN, CDR2 SVGIG (reference sequence). The CDR3 sequence is 15 residues long. The CDR3 loop is CAWKKQGSGANVLTF. Written as DNA, the CDR3 is TGTGCCTGGAAGAAACAGGGCTCTGGGGCCAACGTCCTGACTTTC.

The chain links TRBV7-8 to TRBJ2-2, with D perhaps matching TRBD1 (6 bases). The germline V gene has CDR1 SGHVS and CDR2 FQNEAQ. Trimming removed 5 bases at V and 0 bases at J, with 10 bases between. The CDR3 spans 15 residues. This CDR3 reads CASSLRDTNTGELFF. CDR3 sequence (DNA): TGTGCCAGCAGCCTGAGGGACACGAACACCGGGGAGCTGTTTTTT.

The chain carries TRBV9 and TRBJ1-1; tentatively, D is TRBD1 (6 bases). Germline-derived CDR1 and CDR2 are SGDLS and YYNGEE. The length of the CDR3 is 14 residues. Trimming took 0 bases from V and 5 from J, leaving 11 bases between them. The CDR3 DNA follows: TGTGCCAGCAGCGTAGGGGGGCAGGGGACTGAAGCTTTCTTT. Its protein is CASSVGGQGTEAFF.

The chain combines TRBV7-3 with TRBJ1-2; D is ambiguous. Between the trimmed V and J ends, which lost 4 bases and 3 bases, there was a span of 9 bases. The CDR3 has 13 residues. Germline V CDR1 and CDR2: SGHTA, FQGTGA. DNA of the CDR3: TGTGCCAGCAGCTACGCGGGCTACTATGGCTACACCTTC. Translation: CASSYAGYYGYTF.

This clone has a handful of counts. The chain uses TRBV4-2 and TRBJ2-7, with D tentatively TRBD2 (6 bases). With 0 bases removed from V and 4 bases from J, the gap between germline ends came to 13 bases. The CDR3 loop spans 15 amino acids. Per the germline V gene, CDR1 is LGHNA and CDR2 is YNFKEQ. The CDR3 spells CASSQELASVYEQYF. The CDR3 coding sequence is TGTGCCAGCAGCCAAGAATTAGCTAGCGTGTACGAGCAGTACTTC.